This TCR beta chain was documented in a study of blood T cells in healthy people across ages. Study as a whole: Template switching recovered approximately one barcoded beta molecule for every two T cells. Study-level findings and limits: No conclusive comparison of naive versus antigen-experienced cells was possible with unsorted PBMCs.

Sample-barcoded 5' priming and a J-beta primer mix drove a second PCR of roughly 7 to 11 cycles. A single record per CDR3 protein comes from TCRdb applying MiXCR to the 5' RACE reads. The table lists 780,000 or so distinct CDR3 sequences, approximately 53% of them singletons. The CDR3 is made up of 12 amino acids. V was trimmed by 6 bases and J by 14 bases, leaving 18 bases between them. With respect to this clonotype: Its target is not known.

Every sample yielded at least 6.5 million isolated PBMCs. Sequencing input: blood. The clonotype comes from a man at least 80 years old in good health. The chain is built from TRBV12-3 or TRBV12-4 and TRBJ2-3; D gene ambiguous. CDR3 amino acids: CASRNLHRYAYF. The DNA for the CDR3 is TGTGCCAGCAGAAACCTGCACAGATACGCGTATTTT.